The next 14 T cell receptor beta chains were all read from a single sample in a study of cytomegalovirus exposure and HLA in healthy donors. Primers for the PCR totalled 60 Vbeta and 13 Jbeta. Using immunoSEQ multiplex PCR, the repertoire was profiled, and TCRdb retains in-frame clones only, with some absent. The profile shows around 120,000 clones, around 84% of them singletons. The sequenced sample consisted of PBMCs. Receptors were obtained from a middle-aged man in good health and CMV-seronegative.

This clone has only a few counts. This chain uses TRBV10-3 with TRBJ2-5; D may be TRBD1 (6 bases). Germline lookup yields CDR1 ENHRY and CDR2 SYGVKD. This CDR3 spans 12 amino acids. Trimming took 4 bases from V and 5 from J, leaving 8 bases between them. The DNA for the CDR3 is TGTGCCATCAGTGGCCAGGGGGAGACCCAGTACTTC. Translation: CAISGQGETQYF.

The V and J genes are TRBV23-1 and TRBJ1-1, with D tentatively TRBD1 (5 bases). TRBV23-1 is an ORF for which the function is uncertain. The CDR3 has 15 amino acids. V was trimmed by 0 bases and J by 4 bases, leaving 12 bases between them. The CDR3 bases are TGCGCCAGCAGTCAATCGTGTTTAGGGGCCACTGAAGCTTTCTTT. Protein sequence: CASSQSCLGATEAFF.

Here the CDR3 DNA reads TGCGCCAGCAGCTTGAGTGAGGTTTGGTTGGGTCAAGAGACCCAGTACTTC. This translates into CASSLSEVWLGQETQYF. This chain uses TRBV5-1 with TRBJ2-5, with D unclear. With 1 base removed from V and 2 bases from J, the gap between germline ends came to 18 bases. This CDR3 has 17 residues. CDR1 SGHRS and CDR2 YFSETQ come from the germline V gene.

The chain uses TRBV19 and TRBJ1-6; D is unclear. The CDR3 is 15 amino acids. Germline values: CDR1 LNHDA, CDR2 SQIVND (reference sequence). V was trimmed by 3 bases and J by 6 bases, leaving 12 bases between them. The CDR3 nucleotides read TGTGCCAGTAGTATCCGGACTGCTTTTAATTCACCCCTCCACTTT. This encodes CASSIRTAFNSPLHF.

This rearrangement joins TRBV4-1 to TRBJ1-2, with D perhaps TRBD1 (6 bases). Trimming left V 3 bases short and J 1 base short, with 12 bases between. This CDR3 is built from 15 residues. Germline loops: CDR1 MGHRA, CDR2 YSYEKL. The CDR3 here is CASSQIGGGNYGYTF. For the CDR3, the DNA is TGCGCCAGCAGCCAGATAGGGGGGGGTAACTATGGCTACACCTTC.

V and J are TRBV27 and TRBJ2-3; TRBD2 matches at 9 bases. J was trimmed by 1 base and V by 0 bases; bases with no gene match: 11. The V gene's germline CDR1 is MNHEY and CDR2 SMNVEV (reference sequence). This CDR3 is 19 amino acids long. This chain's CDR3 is CASSLSPAGSGGRTDTQYF. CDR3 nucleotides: TGTGCCAGCAGTTTATCCCCGGCGGGTAGCGGGGGACGCACAGATACGCAGTATTTT.

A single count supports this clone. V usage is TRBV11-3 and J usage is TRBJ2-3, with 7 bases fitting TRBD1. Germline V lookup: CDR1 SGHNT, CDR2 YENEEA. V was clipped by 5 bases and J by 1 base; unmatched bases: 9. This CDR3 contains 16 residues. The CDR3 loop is CASSPGWQGGTDTQYF. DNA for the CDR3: TGTGCCAGCAGCCCCGGGTGGCAGGGGGGCACAGATACGCAGTATTTT.

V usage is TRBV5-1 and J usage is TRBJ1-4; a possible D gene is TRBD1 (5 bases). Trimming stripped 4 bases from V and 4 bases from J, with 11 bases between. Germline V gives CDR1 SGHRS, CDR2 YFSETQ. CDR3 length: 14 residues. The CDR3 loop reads CASSVGGDNEKLFF. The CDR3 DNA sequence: TGCGCCAGCAGCGTTGGGGGGGATAATGAAAAACTGTTTTTT.

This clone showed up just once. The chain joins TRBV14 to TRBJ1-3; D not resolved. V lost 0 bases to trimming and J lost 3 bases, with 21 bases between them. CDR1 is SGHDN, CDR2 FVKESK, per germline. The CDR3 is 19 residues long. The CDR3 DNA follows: TGTGCCAGCAGCCAAGAACTCGGTGCAACGGGAAGCAGTGGAAACACCATATATTTT. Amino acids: CASSQELGATGSSGNTIYF.

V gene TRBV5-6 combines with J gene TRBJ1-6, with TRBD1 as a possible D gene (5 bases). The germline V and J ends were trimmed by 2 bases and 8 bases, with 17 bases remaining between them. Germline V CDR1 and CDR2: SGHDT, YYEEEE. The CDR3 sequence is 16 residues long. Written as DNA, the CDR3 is TGTGCCAGCAGCTTCCCGGTGGAGGGGAGGTATTCACCCCTCCACTTT. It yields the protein CASSFPVEGRYSPLHF.

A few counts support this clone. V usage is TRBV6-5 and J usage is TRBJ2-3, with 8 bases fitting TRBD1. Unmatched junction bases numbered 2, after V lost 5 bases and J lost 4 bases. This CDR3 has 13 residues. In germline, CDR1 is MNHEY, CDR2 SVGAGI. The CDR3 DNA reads TGTGCCAGCAGTGGGACAGGCTCAGATACGCAGTATTTT. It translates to CASSGTGSDTQYF.

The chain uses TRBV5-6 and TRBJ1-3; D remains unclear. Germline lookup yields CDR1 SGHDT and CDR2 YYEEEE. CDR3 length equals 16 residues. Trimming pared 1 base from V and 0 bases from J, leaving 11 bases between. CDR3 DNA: TGTGCCAGCAGCTTGTACGGGGTAAGCTCTGGAAACACCATATATTTT. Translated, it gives CASSLYGVSSGNTIYF.

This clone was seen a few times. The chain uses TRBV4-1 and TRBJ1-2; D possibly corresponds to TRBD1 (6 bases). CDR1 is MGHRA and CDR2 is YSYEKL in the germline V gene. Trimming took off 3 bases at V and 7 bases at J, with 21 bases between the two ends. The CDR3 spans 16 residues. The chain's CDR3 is CASSQDTGWGVSGYTF. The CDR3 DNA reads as TGCGCCAGCAGCCAGGATACAGGGTGGGGCGTTAGTGGCTACACCTTC.

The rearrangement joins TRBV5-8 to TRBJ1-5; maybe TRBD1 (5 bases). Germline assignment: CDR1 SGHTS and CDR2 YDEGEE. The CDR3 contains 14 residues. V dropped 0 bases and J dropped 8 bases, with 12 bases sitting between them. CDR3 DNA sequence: TGTGCCAGCAGCTTGGTTGTGGGAGGGGAGCCCCAGCATTTT. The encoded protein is CASSLVVGGEPQHF.